Only one count was recorded for the clone carrying this TCR beta chain. Its antigen is undetermined. Trimming cost V 6 bases and J 3 bases; bases outside gene matches: 7. Germline values: CDR1 SGHNT, CDR2 YYREEE (reference sequence). The CDR3 is 15 residues long. The data derive from a study of early T cells in non-severe SARS-CoV-2 infection. As for the study in general: Bulk RNA isolated from unsorted whole blood underwent sequencing; chains were not paired.

Unique molecular identifiers were affixed to single, distinct cDNA molecules. A single record per CDR3 protein comes from TCRdb applying MiXCR to the 5' RACE reads. Here the sample spans more than 85,000 distinct CDR3 sequences, less than 15% being singletons. Study-wide results and limits: Anti-spike CD8 responses were favored by VDJdb matching, which missed private and CD4 specificities.

The clonotype comes from an adult who was a healthcare worker with PCR-confirmed SARS-CoV-2 infection or an uninfected control (not recorded which). Sequencing used whole blood. The rearrangement joins TRBV5-4 to TRBJ2-1; 9 bases map to TRBD2. The CDR3 bases are TGTGCCAGCACCGATAGCGGGAGAGGCTACAATGAGCAGTTCTTC. This gives the protein CASTDSGRGYNEQFF.